This TCR beta chain was retrieved from a study of blood T cell repertoires in COVID-19. Libraries were prepared by immunoSEQ multiplex PCR; TCRdb keeps only in-frame clonotypes and omits some of them. Of over 200,000 clones listed, over 70% are singletons. The CDR3 runs 15 residues. The V gene end was trimmed by 4 bases and the J gene end by 5 bases; junction bases not matched to a gene: 4. The germline CDR1 and CDR2 sequences are SEHNR and FQNEAQ (reference sequence). This clone was seen only once. The sequenced material came from peripheral blood. The clonotype was recovered from a woman aged 50 to 65 with acute or convalescent COVID-19. The chain has TRBV7-9 and TRBJ2-2; 10 nucleotides match TRBD1. For the CDR3, the DNA is TGTGCCAGCAGCTGGGGGACAGGGGATACCGGGGAGCTGTTTTTT. Translation: CASSWGTGDTGELFF.